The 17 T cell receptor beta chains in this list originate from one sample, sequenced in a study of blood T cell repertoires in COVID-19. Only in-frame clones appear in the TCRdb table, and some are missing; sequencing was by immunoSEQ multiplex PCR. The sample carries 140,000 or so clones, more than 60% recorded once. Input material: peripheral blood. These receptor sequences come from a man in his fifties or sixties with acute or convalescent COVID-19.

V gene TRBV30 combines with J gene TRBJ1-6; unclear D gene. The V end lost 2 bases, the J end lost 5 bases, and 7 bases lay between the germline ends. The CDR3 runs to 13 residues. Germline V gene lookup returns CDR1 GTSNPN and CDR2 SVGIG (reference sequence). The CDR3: CAWSSGNNSPLHF. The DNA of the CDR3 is TGTGCCTGGAGTTCGGGGAATAATTCACCCCTCCACTTT.

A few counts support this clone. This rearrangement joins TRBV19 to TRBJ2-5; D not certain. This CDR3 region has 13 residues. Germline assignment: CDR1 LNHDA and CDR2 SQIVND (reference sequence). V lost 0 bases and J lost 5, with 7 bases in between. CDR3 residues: CASSIDGGETQYF. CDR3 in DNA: TGTGCCAGTAGTATAGACGGTGGTGAGACCCAGTACTTC.

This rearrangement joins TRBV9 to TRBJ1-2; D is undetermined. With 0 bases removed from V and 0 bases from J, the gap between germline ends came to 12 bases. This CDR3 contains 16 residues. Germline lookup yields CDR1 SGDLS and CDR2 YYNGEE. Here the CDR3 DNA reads TGTGCCAGCAGCGTAGATGGGAGTGACTCTAACTATGGCTACACCTTC. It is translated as CASSVDGSDSNYGYTF.

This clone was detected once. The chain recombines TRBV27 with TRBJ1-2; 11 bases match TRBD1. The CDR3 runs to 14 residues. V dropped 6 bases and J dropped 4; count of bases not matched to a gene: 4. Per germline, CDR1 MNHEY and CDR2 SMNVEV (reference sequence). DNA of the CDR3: TGTGCCAGCAGAACGGGACAGGGGGTCTATGGCTACACCTTC. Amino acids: CASRTGQGVYGYTF.

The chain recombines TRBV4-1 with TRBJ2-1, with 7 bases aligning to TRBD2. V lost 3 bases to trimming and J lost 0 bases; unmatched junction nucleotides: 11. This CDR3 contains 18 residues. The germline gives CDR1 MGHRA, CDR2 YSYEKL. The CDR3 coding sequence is TGCGCCAGCAGCCATTCGAACGGGGGGTATAGCTCCTACAATGAGCAGTTCTTC. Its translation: CASSHSNGGYSSYNEQFF.

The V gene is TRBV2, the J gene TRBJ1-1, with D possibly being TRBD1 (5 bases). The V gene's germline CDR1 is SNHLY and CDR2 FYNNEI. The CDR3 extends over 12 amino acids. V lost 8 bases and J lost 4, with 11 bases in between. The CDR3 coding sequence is TGTGCCAGCTCACCAGGGCCCACTGAAGCTTTCTTT. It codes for CASSPGPTEAFF. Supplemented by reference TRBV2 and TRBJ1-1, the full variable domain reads EPEVTQTPSHQVTQMGQEVILRCVPISNHLYFYWYRQILGQKVEFLVSFYNNEISEKSEIFDDQFSVERPDGSNFTLKIRSTKLEDSAMYFCASSPGPTEAFFGQGTRLTVV.

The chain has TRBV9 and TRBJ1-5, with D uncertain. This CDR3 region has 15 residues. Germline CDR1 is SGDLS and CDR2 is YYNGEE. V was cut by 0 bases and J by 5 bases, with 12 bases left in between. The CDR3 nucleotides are TGTGCCAGCAGCGTAGGCCCGGGAAACTATCAGCCCCAGCATTTT. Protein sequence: CASSVGPGNYQPQHF.

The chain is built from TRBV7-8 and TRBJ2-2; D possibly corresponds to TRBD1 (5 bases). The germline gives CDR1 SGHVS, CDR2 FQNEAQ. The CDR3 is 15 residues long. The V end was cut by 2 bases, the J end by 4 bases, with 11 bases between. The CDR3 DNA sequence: TGTGCCAGCAGCTTACTTTCGCAGGGCACCGGGGAGCTGTTTTTT. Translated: CASSLLSQGTGELFF.

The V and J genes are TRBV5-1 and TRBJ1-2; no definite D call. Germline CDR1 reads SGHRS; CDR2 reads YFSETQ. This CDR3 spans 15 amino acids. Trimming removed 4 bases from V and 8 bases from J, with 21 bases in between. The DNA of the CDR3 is TGCGCCAGCAGCCCGGAAGTCCCGGGTAACGGCGGCTACACCTTC. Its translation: CASSPEVPGNGGYTF. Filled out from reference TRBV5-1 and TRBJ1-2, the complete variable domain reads KAGVTQTPRYLIKTRGQQVTLSCSPISGHRSVSWYQQTPGQGLQFLFEYFSETQRNKGNFPGRFSGRQFSNSRSEMNVSTLELGDSALYLCASSPEVPGNGGYTFGSGTRLTVV.

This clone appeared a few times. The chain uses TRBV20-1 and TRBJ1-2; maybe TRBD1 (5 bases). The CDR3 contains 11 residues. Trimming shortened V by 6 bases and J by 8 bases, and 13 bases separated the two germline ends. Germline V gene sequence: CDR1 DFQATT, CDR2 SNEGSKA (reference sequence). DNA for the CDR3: TGCAGTGCCCAGGGACTCGGGGGCTACACCTTC. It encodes CSAQGLGGYTF.

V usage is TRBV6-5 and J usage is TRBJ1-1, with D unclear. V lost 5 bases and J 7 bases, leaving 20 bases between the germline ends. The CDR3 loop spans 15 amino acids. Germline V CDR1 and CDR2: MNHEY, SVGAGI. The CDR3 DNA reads TGTGCCAGCAGTCCCGTTACGTCGGGGAATAATGAAGCTTTCTTT. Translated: CASSPVTSGNNEAFF.

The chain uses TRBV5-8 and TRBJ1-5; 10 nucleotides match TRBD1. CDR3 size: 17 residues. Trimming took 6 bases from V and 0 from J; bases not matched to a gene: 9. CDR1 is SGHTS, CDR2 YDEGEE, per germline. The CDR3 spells CASTPRGTGVSNQPQHF. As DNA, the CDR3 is TGTGCCAGCACCCCTCGGGGGACAGGGGTTAGCAATCAGCCCCAGCATTTT.

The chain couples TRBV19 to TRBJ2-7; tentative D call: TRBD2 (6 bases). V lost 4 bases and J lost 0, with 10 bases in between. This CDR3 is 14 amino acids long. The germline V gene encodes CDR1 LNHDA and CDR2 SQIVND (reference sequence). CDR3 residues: CASSKGGNSYEQYV. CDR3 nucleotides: TGTGCCAGTAGTAAGGGCGGGAACTCCTACGAGCAGTACGTC.

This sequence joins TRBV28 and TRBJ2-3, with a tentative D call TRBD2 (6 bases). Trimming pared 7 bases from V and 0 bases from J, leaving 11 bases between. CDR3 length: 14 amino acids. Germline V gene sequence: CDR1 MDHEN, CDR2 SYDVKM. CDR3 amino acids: CASNAGLSTDTQYF. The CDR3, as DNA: TGTGCCAGCAATGCGGGACTGAGCACAGATACGCAGTATTTT.

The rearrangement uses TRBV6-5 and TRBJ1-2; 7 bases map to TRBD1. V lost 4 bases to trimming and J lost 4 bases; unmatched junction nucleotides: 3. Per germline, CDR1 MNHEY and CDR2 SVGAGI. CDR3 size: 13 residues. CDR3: CASSFDRAYGYTF. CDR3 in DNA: TGTGCCAGCAGTTTTGACAGGGCCTATGGCTACACCTTC.

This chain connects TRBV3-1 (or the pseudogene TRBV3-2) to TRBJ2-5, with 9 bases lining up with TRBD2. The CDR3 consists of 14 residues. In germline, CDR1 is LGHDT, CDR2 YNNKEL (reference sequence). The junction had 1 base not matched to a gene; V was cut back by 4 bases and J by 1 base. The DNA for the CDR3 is TGTGCCAGCAGCCGGCGGGGGGGCCAAGAGACCCAGTACTTC. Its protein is CASSRRGGQETQYF.

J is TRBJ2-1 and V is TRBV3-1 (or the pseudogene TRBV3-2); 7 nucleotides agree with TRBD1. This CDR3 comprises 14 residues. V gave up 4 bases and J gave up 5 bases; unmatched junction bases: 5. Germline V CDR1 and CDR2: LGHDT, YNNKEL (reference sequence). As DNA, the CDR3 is TGTGCCAGCAGCCGAGGACAGGTGAACAATGAGCAGTTCTTC. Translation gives CASSRGQVNNEQFF.